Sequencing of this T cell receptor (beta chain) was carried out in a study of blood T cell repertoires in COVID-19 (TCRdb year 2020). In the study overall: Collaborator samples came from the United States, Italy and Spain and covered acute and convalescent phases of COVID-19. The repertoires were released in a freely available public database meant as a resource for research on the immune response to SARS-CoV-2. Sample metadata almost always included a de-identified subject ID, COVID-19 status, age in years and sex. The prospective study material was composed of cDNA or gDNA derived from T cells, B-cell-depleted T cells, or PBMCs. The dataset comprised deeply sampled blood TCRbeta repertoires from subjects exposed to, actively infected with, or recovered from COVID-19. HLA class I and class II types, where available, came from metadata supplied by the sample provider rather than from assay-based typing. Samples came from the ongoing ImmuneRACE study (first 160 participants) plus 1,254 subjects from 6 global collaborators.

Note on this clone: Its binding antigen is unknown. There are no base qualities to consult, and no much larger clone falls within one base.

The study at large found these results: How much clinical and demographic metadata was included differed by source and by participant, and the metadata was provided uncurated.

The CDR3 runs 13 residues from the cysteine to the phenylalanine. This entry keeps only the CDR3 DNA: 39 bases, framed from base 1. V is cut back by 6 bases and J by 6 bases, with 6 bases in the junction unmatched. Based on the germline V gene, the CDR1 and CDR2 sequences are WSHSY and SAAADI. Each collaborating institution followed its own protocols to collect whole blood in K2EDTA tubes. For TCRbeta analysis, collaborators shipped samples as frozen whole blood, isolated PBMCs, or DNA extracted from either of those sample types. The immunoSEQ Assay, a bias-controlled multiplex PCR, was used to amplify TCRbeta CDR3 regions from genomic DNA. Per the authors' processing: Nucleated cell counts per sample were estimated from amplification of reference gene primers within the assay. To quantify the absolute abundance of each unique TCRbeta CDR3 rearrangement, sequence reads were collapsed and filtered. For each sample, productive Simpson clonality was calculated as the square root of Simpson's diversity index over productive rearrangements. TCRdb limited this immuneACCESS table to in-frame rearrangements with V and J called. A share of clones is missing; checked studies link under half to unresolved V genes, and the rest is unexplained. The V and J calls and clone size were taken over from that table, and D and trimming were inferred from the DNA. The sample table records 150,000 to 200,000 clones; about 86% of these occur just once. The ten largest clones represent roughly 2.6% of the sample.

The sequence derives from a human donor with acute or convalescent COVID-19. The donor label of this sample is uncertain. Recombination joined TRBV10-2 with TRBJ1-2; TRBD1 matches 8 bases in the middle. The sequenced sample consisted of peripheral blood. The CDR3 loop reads CASSAQGAHGYTF. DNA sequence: TGCGCCAGCAGCGCTCAGGGGGCGCATGGCTACACCTTC.